A selection of T cell receptor beta chains follows, all from one sample in a study of cytomegalovirus exposure and HLA in healthy donors. Using immunoSEQ multiplex PCR, the repertoire was profiled, and TCRdb retains in-frame clones only, with some absent. Among 200,000 or so clones, roughly 85% were seen once, and the ten largest hold about 1.8%. The sample was PBMCs. All receptors come from a man in his late teens or twenties in good health and CMV-seronegative. Each CDR3 is given with its conserved first and last residue. Fields, in order: V gene, J gene, clone size, D gene, CDR3 protein, CDR3 DNA. A D gene is named only where the DNA matches it firmly. Part of the rows lack a size; the others show once, few, many or a class for expanded clones.

V gene: TRBV4-2
J gene: TRBJ1-1
clone size: NA
D gene: TRBD1
CDR3 protein: CASSRPGTGLRRISNTEAFF
CDR3 DNA: TGTGCCAGCAGCCGCCCCGGGACAGGGCTCCGCAGAATATCGAACACTGAAGCTTTCTTT

V gene: TRBV27
J gene: TRBJ2-7
clone size: NA
D gene: TRBD2
CDR3 protein: CASSPGGGLSPYEQYF
CDR3 DNA: TGTGCCAGCAGTCCTGGGGGGGGGTTAAGCCCCTACGAGCAGTACTTC

V gene: TRBV5-8
J gene: TRBJ2-2
clone size: NA
D gene: TRBD2
CDR3 protein: CASSLGTTKTGELFF
CDR3 DNA: TGTGCCAGCAGCCTAGGGACTACCAAAACCGGGGAGCTGTTTTTT

V gene: TRBV11-3
J gene: TRBJ2-1
clone size: once
D gene: NA
CDR3 protein: CASSLDLSGTYNEQFF
CDR3 DNA: TGTGCCAGCAGCTTAGATCTTAGTGGGACTTACAATGAGCAGTTCTTC

V gene: TRBV11-2
J gene: TRBJ1-2
clone size: NA
D gene: TRBD1
CDR3 protein: CASRPPGQGIGGYTF
CDR3 DNA: TGTGCCAGCAGACCCCCGGGACAGGGGATCGGTGGCTACACCTTC

V gene: TRBV2
J gene: TRBJ1-1
clone size: few
D gene: TRBD1
CDR3 protein: CASKGGTGPLKSTTEAFF
CDR3 DNA: TGTGCCAGCAAAGGCGGGACAGGGCCGTTAAAAAGTACCACTGAAGCTTTCTTT

V gene: TRBV5-8
J gene: TRBJ1-5
clone size: NA
D gene: NA
CDR3 protein: CASSFRINQPQHF
CDR3 DNA: TGTGCCAGCAGCTTCAGAATCAATCAGCCCCAGCATTTT

V gene: TRBV19
J gene: TRBJ1-4
clone size: NA
D gene: NA
CDR3 protein: CATTAVNEKLFF
CDR3 DNA: TGTGCCACCACAGCGGTTAATGAAAAACTGTTTTTT

V gene: TRBV5-6
J gene: TRBJ2-7
clone size: NA
D gene: TRBD1
CDR3 protein: CASSLAGTGGSYEQYF
CDR3 DNA: TGTGCCAGCAGCTTGGCCGGGACAGGGGGCAGCTACGAGCAGTACTTC

V gene: TRBV7-6
J gene: TRBJ1-2
clone size: few
D gene: NA
CDR3 protein: CASWQLGHGYTF
CDR3 DNA: TGTGCCTCGTGGCAGCTAGGTCATGGCTACACCTTC

V gene: TRBV6-5
J gene: TRBJ1-2
clone size: NA
D gene: TRBD1
CDR3 protein: CASSYSKGQIYGYTF
CDR3 DNA: TGTGCCAGCAGTTACTCCAAGGGACAGATCTATGGCTACACCTTC

V gene: TRBV6-6
J gene: TRBJ2-7
clone size: NA
D gene: TRBD1
CDR3 protein: CASSLPDRANDEQYF
CDR3 DNA: TGTGCCAGCAGTTTACCCGACAGGGCGAACGACGAGCAGTACTTC

V gene: TRBV27
J gene: TRBJ2-1
clone size: NA
D gene: NA
CDR3 protein: CASSLFPEYNEQFF
CDR3 DNA: TGTGCCAGCAGTTTATTCCCTGAGTACAATGAGCAGTTCTTC

V gene: TRBV2
J gene: TRBJ2-2
clone size: NA
D gene: TRBD2
CDR3 protein: CASSGRTSGSPVTGELFF
CDR3 DNA: TGTGCCAGCAGTGGTAGGACTAGCGGGAGTCCAGTCACCGGGGAGCTGTTTTTT

V gene: TRBV6-1
J gene: TRBJ1-4
clone size: once
D gene: NA
CDR3 protein: CASSERKGIVRANEKLFF
CDR3 DNA: TGTGCCAGCAGTGAACGTAAGGGGATAGTTCGGGCTAATGAAAAACTGTTTTTT

V gene: TRBV28
J gene: TRBJ1-1
clone size: NA
D gene: NA
CDR3 protein: CASSALKAFF
CDR3 DNA: TGTGCCAGCAGTGCCCTAAAAGCTTTCTTT

V gene: TRBV7-9
J gene: TRBJ2-3
clone size: NA
D gene: NA
CDR3 protein: CASSARDPGTDTQYF
CDR3 DNA: TGTGCCAGCAGCGCGCGGGACCCAGGCACAGATACGCAGTATTTT

V gene: TRBV2
J gene: TRBJ1-4
clone size: NA
D gene: NA
CDR3 protein: CASSERQRSEWLFF
CDR3 DNA: TGTGCCAGCAGTGAAAGGCAGCGGAGCGAGTGGCTGTTTTTT

V gene: TRBV29-1
J gene: TRBJ1-5
clone size: NA
D gene: NA
CDR3 protein: CSVAPGVNQPQHF
CDR3 DNA: TGCAGCGTTGCTCCAGGGGTAAATCAGCCCCAGCATTTT

V gene: TRBV7-2
J gene: TRBJ1-3
clone size: NA
D gene: TRBD1
CDR3 protein: CASSSRDSSGNTIYF
CDR3 DNA: TGTGCCAGCAGCTCCCGGGACAGTTCTGGAAACACCATATATTTT

V gene: TRBV30
J gene: TRBJ2-7
clone size: once
D gene: NA
CDR3 protein: CAWSASEQYF
CDR3 DNA: TGTGCCTGGAGCGCTAGCGAGCAGTACTTC

V gene: TRBV4-3
J gene: TRBJ1-1
clone size: NA
D gene: NA
CDR3 protein: CASSPAGLMNTEAFF
CDR3 DNA: TGCGCCAGCAGCCCTGCGGGCCTTATGAACACTGAAGCTTTCTTT

V gene: TRBV30
J gene: TRBJ2-7
clone size: once
D gene: NA
CDR3 protein: CAWTGHSSYEQYF
CDR3 DNA: TGTGCCTGGACCGGACACAGCTCCTACGAGCAGTACTTC

V gene: TRBV11-1
J gene: TRBJ2-7
clone size: NA
D gene: TRBD1
CDR3 protein: CASSWDRESSYEQYF
CDR3 DNA: TGTGCCAGCAGCTGGGACAGGGAAAGCTCCTACGAGCAGTACTTC

V gene: TRBV7-8
J gene: TRBJ2-1
clone size: NA
D gene: NA
CDR3 protein: CASSSLDLTGREQFF
CDR3 DNA: TGTGCCAGCAGCTCCTTAGACCTTACAGGACGTGAGCAGTTCTTC

V gene: TRBV28
J gene: TRBJ1-5
clone size: NA
D gene: TRBD1
CDR3 protein: CASSWQGGNQPQHF
CDR3 DNA: TGTGCCAGCAGTTGGCAGGGGGGCAATCAGCCCCAGCATTTT

V gene: TRBV2
J gene: TRBJ2-7
clone size: few
D gene: NA
CDR3 protein: CAMRDSRFSYEQYF
CDR3 DNA: TGTGCCATGCGCGATTCACGCTTTTCCTACGAGCAGTACTTC

V gene: TRBV2
J gene: TRBJ1-1
clone size: NA
D gene: NA
CDR3 protein: CASSDNRVTEAFF
CDR3 DNA: TGTGCCAGCAGTGACAATAGAGTTACTGAAGCTTTCTTT

V gene: TRBV7-3
J gene: TRBJ2-3
clone size: few
D gene: NA
CDR3 protein: CASSTHSGPGTSTDTQYF
CDR3 DNA: TGTGCCAGCAGCACCCATTCAGGCCCAGGGACTAGCACAGATACGCAGTATTTT

V gene: TRBV6-6
J gene: TRBJ1-4
clone size: NA
D gene: TRBD1
CDR3 protein: CASSRGTGSEKLFF
CDR3 DNA: TGTGCCAGCAGTCGAGGGACAGGGAGCGAAAAACTGTTTTTT

V gene: TRBV5-1
J gene: TRBJ1-1
clone size: NA
D gene: TRBD1
CDR3 protein: CASSLPRDSNTEAFF
CDR3 DNA: TGCGCCAGCAGCTTGCCTCGGGACAGTAACACTGAAGCTTTCTTT

V gene: TRBV9
J gene: TRBJ1-6
clone size: once
D gene: TRBD1
CDR3 protein: CASSVGQGSTSPLHF
CDR3 DNA: TGTGCCAGCAGCGTAGGACAGGGGAGTACTTCACCCCTCCACTTT

V gene: TRBV7-8
J gene: TRBJ1-1
clone size: NA
D gene: NA
CDR3 protein: CASSLRPGAPLNTEAFF
CDR3 DNA: TGTGCCAGCAGCTTAAGGCCAGGGGCCCCTTTGAACACTGAAGCTTTCTTT

V gene: TRBV19
J gene: TRBJ1-5
clone size: NA
D gene: NA
CDR3 protein: CASSPTLGGEPQHF
CDR3 DNA: TGTGCCAGTAGTCCTACCCTGGGGGGAGAACCCCAGCATTTT

V gene: TRBV6-5
J gene: TRBJ2-1
clone size: NA
D gene: TRBD2
CDR3 protein: CASNLGGGPHNEQFF
CDR3 DNA: TGTGCCAGCAACTTGGGGGGAGGGCCGCACAATGAGCAGTTCTTC

V gene: TRBV30
J gene: TRBJ1-6
clone size: NA
D gene: TRBD1
CDR3 protein: CAWCGGGAKNSPLHF
CDR3 DNA: TGTGCCTGGTGCGGAGGGGGCGCGAAAAATTCACCCCTCCACTTT

V gene: TRBV6-5
J gene: TRBJ2-5
clone size: NA
D gene: NA
CDR3 protein: CASSPRQGQETQYF
CDR3 DNA: TGTGCCAGCAGTCCTCGGCAGGGACAAGAGACCCAGTACTTC

V gene: TRBV13
J gene: TRBJ2-7
clone size: NA
D gene: TRBD1
CDR3 protein: CASSSDRGPYEQYF
CDR3 DNA: TGTGCCAGCAGTTCCGACAGGGGGCCCTACGAGCAGTACTTC

V gene: TRBV19
J gene: TRBJ1-6
clone size: NA
D gene: NA
CDR3 protein: CASSISQGGGGSPLHF
CDR3 DNA: TGTGCCAGTAGTATTTCCCAGGGAGGTGGAGGGTCACCCCTCCACTTT

V gene: TRBV28
J gene: TRBJ1-5
clone size: NA
D gene: NA
CDR3 protein: CASSRDQPQHF
CDR3 DNA: TGTGCCAGCAGCCGAGATCAGCCCCAGCATTTT

V gene: TRBV29-1
J gene: TRBJ2-7
clone size: once
D gene: TRBD2
CDR3 protein: CSFRRGGESSYEQYF
CDR3 DNA: TGCAGCTTCAGACGGGGGGGCGAGTCCTCCTACGAGCAGTACTTC

V gene: TRBV25-1
J gene: TRBJ2-7
clone size: NA
D gene: TRBD2
CDR3 protein: CASGRPGGSYEQYF
CDR3 DNA: TGTGCCAGCGGACGTCCCGGGGGGTCCTACGAGCAGTACTTC

V gene: TRBV19
J gene: TRBJ2-1
clone size: NA
D gene: TRBD2
CDR3 protein: CASSITSGINNEQFF
CDR3 DNA: TGTGCCAGTAGTATCACTAGCGGGATCAACAATGAGCAGTTCTTC

V gene: TRBV5-6
J gene: TRBJ1-5
clone size: few
D gene: TRBD1
CDR3 protein: CASSRDRDQPQHF
CDR3 DNA: TGTGCCAGCAGCCGAGACAGGGACCAGCCCCAGCATTTT

V gene: TRBV18
J gene: TRBJ2-3
clone size: NA
D gene: NA
CDR3 protein: CASSPRSPTDTQYF
CDR3 DNA: TGTGCCAGCTCACCACGGAGCCCCACAGATACGCAGTATTTT

V gene: TRBV6-1
J gene: TRBJ1-5
clone size: NA
D gene: TRBD1
CDR3 protein: CASSVGRQGNQPQHF
CDR3 DNA: TGTGCCAGCAGTGTGGGGAGACAGGGTAATCAGCCCCAGCATTTT

V gene: TRBV28
J gene: TRBJ2-1
clone size: NA
D gene: NA
CDR3 protein: CASSLPYSYNEQFF
CDR3 DNA: TGTGCCAGCAGTTTACCTTACTCCTACAATGAGCAGTTCTTC

V gene: TRBV6-5
J gene: TRBJ1-6
clone size: NA
D gene: NA
CDR3 protein: CASRGAPHSPLHF
CDR3 DNA: TGTGCCAGCAGAGGGGCGCCTCATTCACCCCTCCACTTT